The 23 T cell receptor beta chains given below trace back to one sample, sequenced in a study of blood T cell repertoires in COVID-19 (TCRdb year 2020). The library was generated by the immunoSEQ multiplex PCR assay. TCRdb obtained this table from immuneACCESS and retained in-frame rearrangements with V and J assigned. These tables miss some clones; where compared with another copy, unresolved V genes account for less than half of the shortfall, and the remainder is unexplained. Present in this sample are about 250,000 clones, roughly 86% of which were seen just once. The ten biggest clones cover 1.6% of the sample. Sample: peripheral blood. All receptors come from a woman aged 60-75 years who had recovered from COVID-19.

This clone has a handful of counts. This rearrangement joins TRBV19 to TRBJ1-5; unclear D gene. Trimming pared 1 base from V and 4 bases from J, leaving 11 bases between. The length of the CDR3 is 15 residues. Germline V gives CDR1 LNHDA, CDR2 SQIVND (reference sequence). This CDR3 reads CASSIGGATNQPQHF. The DNA for the CDR3 is TGTGCCAGTAGTATAGGAGGAGCCACTAATCAGCCCCAGCATTTT.

The V gene is TRBV21-1, the J gene TRBJ2-5; the table's D call, TRBD1, was not checked against the DNA. TRBV21-1 is marked as a pseudogene. The CDR3 is 17 residues long. The CDR3 protein is CASSKAGTGGAQETQYF. DNA for the CDR3: TGTGCCAGCAGCAAAGCCGGGACAGGGGGTGCTCAAGAGACCCAGTACTTC.

The gene calls are TRBV6-6 and TRBJ1-3; D ambiguous. Germline V lookup: CDR1 MNHNY, CDR2 SVGAGI (reference sequence). The CDR3 is 11 residues long. Between the trimmed V and J ends, which lost 6 bases and 9 bases, there was a span of 9 bases. The CDR3 reads CASSQMSTIYF. The CDR3 DNA reads TGTGCCAGCAGCCAAATGTCCACCATATATTTT.

The rearrangement links TRBV7-9 to TRBJ1-6; tentative D call: TRBD1 (5 bases). This CDR3 is 13 amino acids long. Trimming pared 5 bases from V and 9 bases from J, leaving 11 bases between. CDR1 and CDR2 from the germline V gene are SEHNR and FQNEAQ (reference sequence). The CDR3 bases are TGTGCCAGCAGCCCACGACAGCTTTCACCCCTCCACTTT. Translating it yields CASSPRQLSPLHF.

The chain employs TRBV7-9 and TRBJ2-1; a weak D match, TRBD2 (5 bases). The V gene's germline CDR1 is SEHNR and CDR2 FQNEAQ (reference sequence). With 7 bases removed from V and 11 bases from J, the gap between germline ends came to 18 bases. The CDR3 runs to 13 residues. CDR3 residues: CASTNRGGPKQFF. The CDR3 bases are TGTGCCAGCACTAATAGAGGAGGCCCGAAGCAGTTCTTC.

The chain employs TRBV12-1 and TRBJ2-1; the D segment call TRBD2 is taken from the table without a DNA check. TRBV12-1 corresponds to a pseudogene. This CDR3 is built from 15 residues. This CDR3 reads CASSPRRDAYNEQFF. The CDR3 nucleotides are TGTGCCAGCAGCCCGCGGAGGGACGCCTACAATGAGCAGTTCTTC.

A few counts support this clone. The chain is built from TRBV4-1 and TRBJ1-1; D gene uncertain. With 5 bases removed from V and 8 bases from J, the gap between germline ends came to 12 bases. Germline CDR1 is MGHRA and CDR2 is YSYEKL. The length of the CDR3 is 12 residues. The CDR3 region is CASSTRVGEAFF. The CDR3 bases are TGCGCCAGCAGCACTAGAGTGGGAGAAGCTTTCTTT.

This chain links TRBV3-1 (or the pseudogene TRBV3-2) with TRBJ1-1; 9 positions match TRBD1. Germline CDR1 and CDR2: LGHDT and YNNKEL (reference sequence). The CDR3 runs to 15 residues. The V and J ends lost 1 base and 5 bases, in that order; junction bases with no gene match: 5. CDR3 sequence reads: CASSQVDRGGTEAFF. CDR3 coding DNA: TGTGCCAGCAGCCAAGTGGACAGGGGTGGTACTGAAGCTTTCTTT.

The chain employs TRBV9 and TRBJ2-3, with unresolved D. This CDR3 has 12 residues. V lost 1 base, J lost 5 bases, and 5 bases lay in between. Germline CDR1 reads SGDLS; CDR2 reads YYNGEE. In nucleotides, the CDR3 is TGTGCCAGCAGCGTACAGGAAGATACGCAGTATTTT. Translating gives CASSVQEDTQYF.

The chain recombines TRBV24-1 with TRBJ1-5; D is possibly TRBD1 (5 bases). The CDR3 runs 15 residues. V lost 7 bases and J 2 bases, leaving 14 bases between the germline ends. CDR1 is KGHDR, CDR2 SFDVKD, per germline. Written as DNA, the CDR3 is TGTGCCACCAGGGGCGAGGGGAGGGGCAATCAGCCCCAGCATTTT. This gives the protein CATRGEGRGNQPQHF.

The chain is built from TRBV4-2 and TRBJ1-4; 7 positions match TRBD1. From germline, CDR1 is LGHNA and CDR2 YNFKEQ. Losses at the gene ends were 4 bases for V and 5 bases for J; bases not matched to a gene: 10. The CDR3 length is 16 residues. CDR3 sequence reads: CASSRFIRDSNEKLFF. CDR3 DNA sequence: TGTGCCAGCAGCCGTTTCATCCGGGACAGCAATGAAAAACTGTTTTTT.

This clone was seen only a few times. At the DNA level, this CDR3 is encoded by other sequences in the same sample as well. V is TRBV7-3 and J is TRBJ1-1; no reliable D call. Trimming took off 3 bases at V and 1 base at J, with 6 bases between the two ends. The CDR3 is 13 amino acids. The germline CDR1 and CDR2 sequences are SGHTA and FQGTGA. The CDR3 sequence is CASSFTENTEAFF. CDR3 in DNA: TGTGCCAGCAGCTTTACAGAGAACACTGAAGCTTTCTTT.

The V gene is TRBV7-2, the J gene TRBJ1-2; D call uncertain. CDR1 is SGHTA and CDR2 is FQGNSA in the germline V gene. The CDR3 sequence is 14 residues long. V was pared by 3 bases and J by 0 bases, with 8 bases between. The CDR3 DNA sequence: TGTGCCAGCAGCTTCCGGACTACTAACTATGGCTACACCTTC. Residues: CASSFRTTNYGYTF.

This chain joins TRBV5-4 and TRBJ2-3, with 12 bases that match TRBD2. This CDR3 has 16 amino acids. Germline V CDR1 and CDR2: SGHNT, YYREEE (reference sequence). V gave up 4 bases and J gave up 4 bases; unmatched junction bases: 7. The CDR3 region has the DNA TGTGCCAGCAGCCCGCTAGCGGGGGGGGAGGCAGATACGCAGTATTTT. It codes for CASSPLAGGEADTQYF.

This chain links TRBV2 with TRBJ2-4; D is undetermined. The CDR3 totals 15 residues. CDR1 SNHLY and CDR2 FYNNEI come from the germline V gene. Trimming pared 4 bases from V and 3 bases from J, leaving 13 bases between. CDR3 loop: CASSVAENYKNIQYF. CDR3 in DNA: TGTGCCAGCAGTGTGGCGGAAAATTACAAAAACATTCAGTACTTC. Full variable domain (remainder filled in from reference TRBV2 and TRBJ2-4): EPEVTQTPSHQVTQMGQEVILRCVPISNHLYFYWYRQILGQKVEFLVSFYNNEISEKSEIFDDQFSVERPDGSNFTLKIRSTKLEDSAMYFCASSVAENYKNIQYFGAGTRLSVL.

This clone was recorded a few times. Other DNA sequences from this sample encode an identical CDR3 as well. The DNA of the CDR3 is TGTGCCACCAGCAGTGACAGGAACACTGAAGCTTTCTTT. Its protein is CATSSDRNTEAFF. The chain recombines TRBV15 with TRBJ1-1; tentatively, D is TRBD1 (5 bases). Per germline, CDR1 LNHNV and CDR2 YYDKDF (reference sequence). The CDR3 is 13 amino acids. Trimming stripped 3 bases from V and 1 base from J, with 6 bases between. The variable domain in full, with the rest retrieved from reference TRBV15 and TRBJ1-1, is DAMVIQNPRYQVTQFGKPVTLSCSQTLNHNVMYWYQQKSSQAPKLLFHYYDKDFNNEADTPDNFQSRRPNTSFCFLDIRSPGLGDTAMYLCATSSDRNTEAFFGQGTRLTVV.

The chain has TRBV11-2 and TRBJ2-3; weak D call: TRBD2 (6 bases). V was cut by 1 base and J by 6 bases, with 20 bases left in between. Germline CDR1 reads SGHAT; CDR2 reads FQNNGV. The length of the CDR3 is 17 residues. In nucleotides, the CDR3 is TGTGCCAGCAGCTTAGCTCGGGCAAGAGGCGGGGAGGATACGCAGTATTTT. The encoded protein is CASSLARARGGEDTQYF.

This chain uses TRBV9 with TRBJ2-7; a weak D match, TRBD2 (6 bases). Germline CDR1 and CDR2: SGDLS and YYNGEE. The CDR3 has 11 residues. V gave up 3 bases and J gave up 7 bases, with 8 bases separating them. In DNA, the CDR3 is TGTGCCAGCAGCGCCGGGGGAGAGCAGTACTTC. The encoded protein is CASSAGGEQYF.

The V call is TRBV9, the J call TRBJ2-3, with D possibly matching TRBD2 (5 bases). The V and J ends lost 0 bases and 2 bases respectively, with 10 bases between them. This CDR3 comprises 15 residues. CDR1 and CDR2 (germline): SGDLS, YYNGEE. This chain's CDR3 is CASSVARDLTDTQYF. The CDR3 coding sequence is TGTGCCAGCAGCGTAGCTCGGGATCTCACAGATACGCAGTATTTT.

The chain uses TRBV19 and TRBJ2-4, with D perhaps TRBD2 (6 bases). V was trimmed by 8 bases and J by 0 bases, leaving 23 bases between them. This CDR3 has 18 amino acids. Germline V gene lookup returns CDR1 LNHDA and CDR2 SQIVND (reference sequence). The CDR3 loop reads CASGNQRDSSLAKNIQYF. In DNA, the CDR3 is TGTGCCAGTGGCAACCAAAGGGACTCTAGTTTAGCCAAAAACATTCAGTACTTC.

The rearrangement links TRBV10-3 to TRBJ2-5, with 15 bases fitting TRBD2. V lost 5 bases, J lost 1 base, and 2 bases stayed unmatched. Germline CDR1 reads ENHRY; CDR2 reads SYGVKD. This CDR3 comprises 16 residues. This chain's CDR3 is CAISPGLAGGQETQYF. CDR3 sequence (DNA): TGTGCCATCAGTCCGGGACTAGCGGGGGGCCAAGAGACCCAGTACTTC.

The rearrangement joins TRBV5-1 to TRBJ2-3; 7 bases are a match to TRBD1. The ends lost 0 bases at V and 4 bases at J; junction bases unmatched: 5. CDR1 is SGHRS and CDR2 is YFSETQ in the germline V gene. CDR3 length: 15 amino acids. The CDR3, as DNA: TGCGCCAGCAGCTTGGAAACAGGGGTCCCAGATACGCAGTATTTT. The encoded protein is CASSLETGVPDTQYF.

This chain joins TRBV7-6 and TRBJ1-1; a possible D gene is TRBD1 (5 bases). Germline values: CDR1 SGHVS, CDR2 FNYEAQ. Deletions cut 1 base from V and 2 bases from J, with 11 bases between. The CDR3 length is 15 residues. CDR3 residues: CASSLGSGFNTEAFF. CDR3 nucleotide sequence: TGTGCCAGCAGCTTAGGATCAGGGTTTAACACTGAAGCTTTCTTT.